Below, 30 T cell receptor beta chains from the same sample are listed, as sequenced in a study of blood T cell repertoires in COVID-19. Libraries were prepared by immunoSEQ multiplex PCR; TCRdb keeps only in-frame clonotypes and omits some of them. The table includes over 200,000 clones, roughly 84% detected once. Sequenced input: peripheral blood. The receptors come from a man aged 35-49 years with active or convalescent COVID-19.

V and J are TRBV5-5 and TRBJ2-7; 9 nucleotides line up with TRBD1. Germline lookup yields CDR1 SGHKS and CDR2 YYEKEE (reference sequence). This CDR3 spans 19 amino acids. Trimming at V came to 2 bases and at J to 3 bases, leaving 18 bases not matched to a gene. CDR3 sequence reads: CASSLKSVRDRAILYEQYF. In DNA form, the CDR3 reads TGTGCCAGCAGCTTAAAGTCAGTCCGGGACAGGGCTATTCTCTACGAGCAGTACTTC.

J is TRBJ1-1 and V is TRBV28; no clear D gene. Germline CDR1 is MDHEN and CDR2 is SYDVKM. The CDR3 loop spans 11 amino acids. V was pared by 6 bases and J by 11 bases, with 13 bases between. In DNA form, the CDR3 reads TGTGCCAGCAGCCTCGGGTACTTGGCTTTCTTT. Its protein product is CASSLGYLAFF.

The CDR3 DNA reads as TGTGCCAGTAAGCGACAGGGGCATAATTCACCCCTCCACTTT. This encodes CASKRQGHNSPLHF. The gene calls are TRBV19 and TRBJ1-6; 8 bases map to TRBD1. Germline trimming cut 7 bases from V and 5 bases from J; bases unmatched to any gene: 4. Germline V gene data show CDR1 as LNHDA and CDR2 as SQIVND (reference sequence). This CDR3 spans 14 amino acids.

The chain employs TRBV28 and TRBJ1-6, with D possibly matching TRBD1 (6 bases). Trimming took off 3 bases at V and 9 bases at J, with 12 bases between the two ends. CDR1 is MDHEN, CDR2 SYDVKM, per germline. The CDR3 spans 14 residues. The CDR3 nucleotides are TGTGCCAGCAGTTTTCGGGGGGGCGTTTCACCCCTCCACTTT. Protein: CASSFRGGVSPLHF. Drawing the rest from reference TRBV28 and TRBJ1-6, the complete variable domain is DVKVTQSSRYLVKRTGEKVFLECVQDMDHENMFWYRQDPGLGLRLIYFSYDVKMKEKGDIPEGYSVSREKKERFSLILESASTNQTSMYLCASSFRGGVSPLHFGNGTRLTVT.

The rearrangement uses TRBV7-3 and TRBJ2-1; 9 nucleotides line up with TRBD2. The CDR3 length is 15 residues. Losses at the gene ends were 2 bases for V and 9 bases for J; bases not matched to a gene: 8. Germline V gene data show CDR1 as SGHTA and CDR2 as FQGTGA. The CDR3 DNA is TGTGCCAGCAGCTTAGTCGCGGGAGGGCCTATTGAGCAGTTCTTC. This encodes CASSLVAGGPIEQFF.

The sample holds a few counts of this clone. The chain couples TRBV7-2 to TRBJ2-3, with 10 bases lining up with TRBD2. The V segment lost 1 base and the J segment 4 bases; nucleotides outside the gene matches: 5. The CDR3 extends over 16 amino acids. CDR1 is SGHTA and CDR2 is FQGNSA in the germline V gene. CDR3 amino acids: CASSLVGTSVADTQYF. The CDR3 region has the DNA TGTGCCAGCAGCTTAGTAGGGACTAGCGTGGCAGATACGCAGTATTTT.

The chain recombines TRBV6-5 with TRBJ1-2, with D unresolved. The CDR3 has 15 amino acids. Per the germline V gene, CDR1 is MNHEY and CDR2 is SVGAGI. The V gene lost 0 bases and the J gene lost 7 bases, with 15 bases spanning the gap. CDR3 sequence reads: CASSYSRRVRGGYTF. CDR3 DNA: TGTGCCAGCAGTTACTCACGACGGGTTCGCGGTGGCTACACCTTC.

The rearrangement links TRBV2 to TRBJ1-1, with 7 positions matching TRBD1. Germline V lookup: CDR1 SNHLY, CDR2 FYNNEI. The length of the CDR3 is 13 residues. V lost 1 base to trimming and J lost 10 bases; unmatched junction nucleotides: 6. The CDR3 protein is CASSEVVQGGAFF. CDR3 bases: TGTGCCAGCAGTGAAGTAGTCCAGGGGGGAGCTTTCTTT.

This chain links TRBV9 with TRBJ2-3, with a tentative D call TRBD2 (6 bases). Trimming stripped 0 bases from V and 4 bases from J, with 12 bases between. The CDR3 loop spans 15 amino acids. Germline V gives CDR1 SGDLS, CDR2 YYNGEE. Written as DNA, the CDR3 is TGTGCCAGCAGCGTAGCCGGGAGTGGCGCAGATACGCAGTATTTT. This gives the protein CASSVAGSGADTQYF.

The rearrangement uses TRBV5-1 and TRBJ1-1, with unresolved D. This CDR3 contains 14 residues. CDR1 is SGHRS, CDR2 YFSETQ, per germline. V dropped 6 bases and J dropped 1 base, with 13 bases sitting between them. In DNA form, the CDR3 reads TGCGCCAGCACCCAGTTTGGCAAGAACACTGAAGCTTTCTTT. It encodes CASTQFGKNTEAFF.

The V and J genes are TRBV30 and TRBJ1-6, with D uncertain. Trimming took 1 base from V and 7 from J, leaving 8 bases between them. Germline lookup yields CDR1 GTSNPN and CDR2 SVGIG (reference sequence). The CDR3 contains 13 residues. DNA of the CDR3: TGTGCCTGGAGTGGGCAGTTCAATTCACCCCTCCACTTT. As protein: CAWSGQFNSPLHF.

The chain employs TRBV6-5 and TRBJ1-2; D may be TRBD1 (5 bases). This CDR3 is 15 amino acids long. Trimming removed 2 bases at V and 6 bases at J, with 16 bases between. Per the germline V gene, CDR1 is MNHEY and CDR2 is SVGAGI. The CDR3 DNA sequence: TGTGCCAGCAGTTACCCAGGCAGGGAGGGGAATGGCTACACCTTC. Its protein product is CASSYPGREGNGYTF.

The chain links TRBV2 to TRBJ2-7, with 8 bases matching TRBD1. The CDR3 extends over 15 amino acids. Germline V gene data show CDR1 as SNHLY and CDR2 as FYNNEI. Trimming removed 6 bases from V and 3 bases from J; junction bases left unmatched: 10. The CDR3 protein is CASSVDRGGSYEQYF. The DNA of the CDR3 is TGTGCCAGCAGCGTTGACAGGGGTGGGAGCTACGAGCAGTACTTC.

The chain carries TRBV6-6 and TRBJ2-7; a weak D match, TRBD2 (5 bases). The CDR3 is 14 residues long. The V end lost 0 bases, the J end lost 6 bases, and 12 bases lay between the germline ends. In germline, CDR1 is MNHNY, CDR2 SVGAGI (reference sequence). CDR3 coding DNA: TGTGCCAGCAGTTACTCCCGGACGGACTCCGAGCAGTACTTC. Translation gives CASSYSRTDSEQYF.

Only one count was recorded for this clone. The chain carries TRBV5-6 and TRBJ2-3; 13 bases line up with TRBD2. Per germline, CDR1 SGHDT and CDR2 YYEEEE. The CDR3 runs to 16 residues. J was trimmed by 5 bases and V by 5 bases; bases with no gene match: 8. The CDR3 here is CASSSTSGGALDTQYF. CDR3 coding DNA: TGTGCCAGCAGTTCTACTAGCGGGGGGGCTTTAGATACGCAGTATTTT.

The chain has TRBV2 and TRBJ2-7; 8 bases line up with TRBD1. Germline V gene data show CDR1 as SNHLY and CDR2 as FYNNEI. This CDR3 is 14 amino acids long. Trimming cost V 2 bases and J 4 bases; bases outside gene matches: 4. CDR3 residues: CASSESQGAYEQYF. DNA for the CDR3: TGTGCCAGCAGTGAAAGCCAGGGGGCTTACGAGCAGTACTTC.

This clone occurred once. V usage is TRBV30 and J usage is TRBJ2-3; 14 bases are shared with TRBD2. V lost 2 bases, J lost 5 bases, and 12 bases stayed unmatched. The CDR3 runs 18 residues. The germline gives CDR1 GTSNPN, CDR2 SVGIG (reference sequence). The CDR3 spells CAWSRGLAGVTTGDTQYF. The CDR3 nucleotides are TGTGCCTGGAGTCGGGGACTAGCGGGAGTTACCACTGGAGATACGCAGTATTTT.

The rearrangement joins TRBV2 to TRBJ2-7; D gene ambiguous. The germline V gene has CDR1 SNHLY and CDR2 FYNNEI. The CDR3 has 14 amino acids. V dropped 0 bases and J dropped 3 bases, with 9 bases sitting between them. The DNA for the CDR3 is TGTGCCAGCAGTGAAGCCGACAAAGTCTACGAGCAGTACTTC. Amino acid sequence: CASSEADKVYEQYF.

This chain links TRBV20-1 with TRBJ1-1; the D is unclear. V lost 7 bases, J lost 1 base, and 16 bases lay in between. Germline CDR1 and CDR2: DFQATT and SNEGSKA (reference sequence). This CDR3 is built from 14 residues. The DNA of the CDR3 is TGCAGTGGTAGTAACCCCGAGAGGAACACTGAAGCTTTCTTT. Protein sequence: CSGSNPERNTEAFF.

The chain has TRBV6-5 and TRBJ1-1, with D unresolved. The V gene lost 8 bases and the J gene lost 0 bases, with 10 bases spanning the gap. The CDR3 runs 13 residues. Germline CDR1 and CDR2: MNHEY and SVGAGI. Here the CDR3 DNA reads TGTGCCAGCGGCCATCAACTGAACACTGAAGCTTTCTTT. Encoded protein: CASGHQLNTEAFF.

The chain uses TRBV5-1 and TRBJ1-3, with 8 bases identical to TRBD1. With V trimmed by 4 bases and J by 4 bases, 4 bases remained unmatched. The length of the CDR3 is 14 residues. Germline V lookup: CDR1 SGHRS, CDR2 YFSETQ. The CDR3 spells CASSPDRAGNTIYF. The CDR3 DNA reads as TGCGCCAGCAGCCCGGACAGGGCCGGAAACACCATATATTTT.

The chain combines TRBV6-5 with TRBJ1-4; TRBD1 agrees at 8 bases. CDR3 length: 15 residues. The germline CDR1 and CDR2 sequences are MNHEY and SVGAGI. Losses at the gene ends were 5 bases for V and 8 bases for J; bases not matched to a gene: 10. The CDR3 region has the DNA TGTGCCAGCAGTACTCAGGGGGCGCGTGCCGAAAAACTGTTTTTT. Its translation is CASSTQGARAEKLFF.

The chain recombines TRBV7-2 with TRBJ2-3, with 8 bases that match TRBD2. Unmatched junction bases numbered 14, after V lost 6 bases and J lost 9 bases. The CDR3 runs to 15 residues. Germline loops: CDR1 SGHTA, CDR2 FQGNSA. The CDR3 DNA is TGTGCCAGCAGGCTAGCGGGCGGGCAGGGTCGGACGCAGTATTTT. Its protein is CASRLAGGQGRTQYF. The complete variable domain, with remaining parts taken from reference TRBV7-2 and TRBJ2-3, reads GAGVSQSPSNKVTEKGKDVELRCDPISGHTALYWYRQSLGQGLEFLIYFQGNSAPDKSGLPSDRFSAERTGGSVSTLTIQRTQQEDSAVYLCASRLAGGQGRTQYFGPGTRLTVL.

In DNA, the CDR3 is TGTGCCAGTAGTCCATTAGCGGGAGGCACAGATACGCAGTATTTT. This translates into CASSPLAGGTDTQYF. The V call is TRBV19, the J call TRBJ2-3; TRBD2 agrees at 9 bases. From germline, CDR1 is LNHDA and CDR2 SQIVND (reference sequence). J lost 1 base, V lost 5 bases, and 4 bases had no gene match. The CDR3 has 15 amino acids.

The gene calls are TRBV6-5 and TRBJ2-7, with D maybe TRBD2 (6 bases). The CDR3 runs to 15 residues. The ends were cut back, 6 bases at V and 3 bases at J, with 18 bases in the middle. Germline V lookup: CDR1 MNHEY, CDR2 SVGAGI. CDR3 loop: CASRLAGPHLYEQYF. CDR3 in DNA: TGTGCCAGCAGGCTCGCGGGACCTCATCTCTACGAGCAGTACTTC.

The J gene is TRBJ2-7, the V gene TRBV28; no reliable D call. Looked up from germline, CDR1 is MDHEN and CDR2 is SYDVKM. Trimming took off 7 bases at V and 4 bases at J, with 11 bases between the two ends. There are 12 residues in the CDR3. The CDR3 DNA reads as TGTGCCAGCAACCCTGACGGGTACGAGCAGTACTTC. Translating gives CASNPDGYEQYF.

On this clone: The junction departs from the called germline gene at one end, perhaps through a read error. J is TRBJ1-2 and V is TRBV5-1; TRBD1 matches 10 bases. This CDR3 spans 15 amino acids. CDR1 is SGHRS and CDR2 is YFSETQ in the germline V gene. The chain's CDR3 is CASSLDRGDYGLQIF. In nucleotides, the CDR3 is TGCGCCAGCAGCCTGGACAGGGGGGACTATGGCTTACAAATCTTC.

This clone was seen just once. CDR3 residues: CASSLVSSRGEQYF. CDR3 nucleotide sequence: TGTGCCAGCAGCTTGGTGAGCTCTAGAGGCGAGCAGTACTTC. The chain has TRBV5-5 and TRBJ2-7; D remains unclear. The CDR3 sequence is 14 residues long. Trimming pared 0 bases from V and 6 bases from J, leaving 13 bases between. Germline V gene lookup returns CDR1 SGHKS and CDR2 YYEKEE (reference sequence).

This chain uses TRBV6-5 with TRBJ2-7; 7 bases map to TRBD2. Germline-derived CDR1 and CDR2 are MNHEY and SVGAGI. V was clipped by 4 bases and J by 3 bases; unmatched bases: 9. CDR3 length equals 15 residues. The CDR3 is CASSSELAVGYEQYF. CDR3 in DNA: TGTGCCAGCAGTTCCGAGCTAGCGGTTGGCTACGAGCAGTACTTC.

CDR3: CASSPNRGTGNTIYF. In DNA form, the CDR3 reads TGTGCCAGCTCCCCAAACAGGGGGACGGGAAACACCATATATTTT. The gene calls are TRBV18 and TRBJ1-3, with 8 positions matching TRBD1. This CDR3 comprises 15 residues. The germline V gene encodes CDR1 KGHSH and CDR2 LQKENI. The V segment lost 6 bases and the J segment 4 bases; nucleotides outside the gene matches: 8.